These 3 T cell receptor beta chains originate from one sample sequenced in a study of shared clonotypes between healthy human individuals. Measured with immunoSEQ multiplex PCR; TCRdb has only the in-frame clones, and not every one. The table shows around 990,000 clones, with approximately 80% occurring only once. The sequenced material came from memory CD4+ T cells from PBMCs. Subset meaning: CD45RA-negative fraction. These receptors all come from a man in his late teens or twenties in good health. Some clones in this sample may be carry-over from other donors' samples.

The chain joins TRBV27 to TRBJ1-2; D unclear. Deletions cut 7 bases from V and 8 bases from J, with 20 bases between. Per the germline V gene, CDR1 is MNHEY and CDR2 is SMNVEV (reference sequence). This CDR3 has 14 amino acids. The CDR3 loop reads CASTPLAGGRGYTF. The CDR3 DNA is TGTGCCAGCACCCCCCTGGCGGGCGGCCGAGGCTACACCTTC.

The V and J genes are TRBV6-1 and TRBJ2-3; D gene ambiguous. V lost 1 base, J lost 14 bases, and 16 bases lay in between. Germline values: CDR1 MNHNS, CDR2 SASEGT. This CDR3 is built from 13 residues. This chain's CDR3 is CASSEGDPRRRYF. In DNA form, the CDR3 reads TGTGCCAGCAGTGAAGGGGATCCGCGGCGTAGGTATTTT.

This clone was found once. The rearrangement uses TRBV2 and TRBJ2-5; maybe TRBD1 (5 bases). The length of the CDR3 is 13 residues. In germline, CDR1 is SNHLY, CDR2 FYNNEI. The V end lost 4 bases, the J end lost 5 bases, and 11 bases lay between the germline ends. The DNA for the CDR3 is TGTGCCAGCAGTGGTTCAGGGCGGGAGACCCAGTACTTC. It codes for CASSGSGRETQYF.